The 19 T cell receptor beta chains below were found in one sample sequenced in a study of shared clonotypes between healthy human individuals. The assay was immunoSEQ multiplex PCR, and TCRdb's table has in-frame clones only and misses some. The sample has around 1.9 million clones; 93% are singletons. As defined, naive CD8 cells were CD45RO-negative and positively selected for CCR7, with terminally differentiated effector memory CD45RA+ cells excluded. The source material was naive CD8+ T cells from PBMCs. Receptors originate from a young man in good health. Some clones in this sample may be carry-over from other donors' samples.

V is TRBV11-1 and J is TRBJ2-7, with 9 bases matching TRBD1. Germline trimming cut 5 bases from V and 3 bases from J; bases unmatched to any gene: 5. This CDR3 has 14 residues. CDR1 is SGHAT and CDR2 is FQDESV in the germline V gene (reference sequence). Here the CDR3 DNA reads TGTGCCAGCAGCCCAACAGGGGGCATCTACGAGCAGTACTTC. Translation gives CASSPTGGIYEQYF.

This chain links TRBV9 with TRBJ1-1; D is perhaps TRBD1 (6 bases). The germline V and J ends were trimmed by 3 bases and 0 bases, with 15 bases remaining between them. This CDR3 is built from 16 residues. The germline gives CDR1 SGDLS, CDR2 YYNGEE. The CDR3 DNA reads TGTGCCAGCAGCGAGCCCCCAGACAGGATGAACACTGAAGCTTTCTTT. This codes for CASSEPPDRMNTEAFF.

This clone turned up a few times. The chain has TRBV14 and TRBJ2-1; unclear D gene. The length of the CDR3 is 17 residues. Trimming stripped 1 base from V and 0 bases from J, with 13 bases between. The germline gives CDR1 SGHDN, CDR2 FVKESK. The CDR3 here is CASSQGARPSSYNEQFF. The CDR3 DNA reads TGTGCCAGCAGCCAAGGGGCGCGACCCAGCTCCTACAATGAGCAGTTCTTC.

V and J are TRBV29-1 and TRBJ1-2; D remains unclear. Trimming cost V 4 bases and J 0 bases, with 9 bases left between them. The CDR3 is made up of 13 amino acids. Germline assignment: CDR1 SQVTM and CDR2 ANQGSEA. The CDR3 here is CSVATGANYGYTF. In DNA form, the CDR3 reads TGCAGCGTTGCGACGGGAGCTAACTATGGCTACACCTTC.

This clone has just one count. Other DNA sequences from this sample encode an identical CDR3 as well. This chain connects TRBV11-2 to TRBJ1-1; D gene unclear. With 1 base removed from V and 3 bases from J, the gap between germline ends came to 3 bases. Germline values: CDR1 SGHAT, CDR2 FQNNGV. The CDR3 spans 12 residues. The CDR3 is CASSLGHTEAFF. The DNA of the CDR3 is TGTGCCAGCAGCTTAGGTCACACTGAAGCTTTCTTT.

This clone was recorded once. The CDR3 sequence: CASSQGRDSTEQYF. CDR3 nucleotide sequence: TGCGCCAGCAGCCAAGGCCGGGACAGCACCGAGCAGTACTTC. The chain uses TRBV4-3 and TRBJ2-7; 7 nucleotides match TRBD1. Trimming cost V 1 base and J 6 bases; bases outside gene matches: 6. CDR1 is LGHNA, CDR2 YSLEER, per germline. The CDR3 covers 14 residues.

This chain joins TRBV4-3 and TRBJ2-2; D perhaps matches TRBD2 (5 bases). The V end lost 4 bases, the J end lost 5 bases, and 17 bases lay between the germline ends. The CDR3 is 16 amino acids. Germline loops: CDR1 LGHNA, CDR2 YSLEER. This chain's CDR3 is CASSPGGEFSTGELFF. DNA for the CDR3: TGCGCCAGCAGCCCCGGTGGGGAGTTTAGTACCGGGGAGCTGTTTTTT.

This clone is a singleton in its sample. The chain links TRBV27 to TRBJ2-7; D remains ambiguous. From germline, CDR1 is MNHEY and CDR2 SMNVEV (reference sequence). The CDR3 spans 14 residues. With 6 bases removed from V and 6 bases from J, the gap between germline ends came to 18 bases. The DNA for the CDR3 is TGTGCCAGCAGCTGGACGGCCCGGTCGGGCGAGCAGTACTTC. Its protein is CASSWTARSGEQYF.

This clone was recorded once. The J gene is TRBJ2-2, the V gene TRBV4-1, with D possibly being TRBD2 (6 bases). Trimming stripped 1 base from V and 1 base from J, with 13 bases between. The germline gives CDR1 MGHRA, CDR2 YSYEKL. This CDR3 is 17 amino acids long. The CDR3 is CASSQGWGTWNTGELFF. CDR3 bases: TGCGCCAGCAGCCAAGGATGGGGGACTTGGAACACCGGGGAGCTGTTTTTT.

The J gene is TRBJ2-7, the V gene TRBV7-9; tentatively, D is TRBD1 (7 bases). In germline, CDR1 is SEHNR, CDR2 FQNEAQ (reference sequence). V lost 4 bases and J 3 bases, leaving 16 bases between the germline ends. The CDR3 is 15 residues long. The CDR3 DNA is TGTGCCAGCAGCTGGGGGCAGGGGGGTTTCTACGAGCAGTACTTC. It encodes CASSWGQGGFYEQYF.

The chain is built from TRBV6-1 and TRBJ2-7, with D unclear. The germline V gene has CDR1 MNHNS and CDR2 SASEGT. Trimming took off 10 bases at V and 2 bases at J, with 15 bases between the two ends. The CDR3 totals 13 residues. CDR3 sequence reads: CATAWADAYEQYF. The CDR3 DNA reads TGTGCCACCGCGTGGGCAGACGCCTACGAGCAGTACTTC.

The chain is built from TRBV29-1 and TRBJ1-1; no definite D call. The CDR3 is 12 residues long. V lost 7 bases and J 1 base, leaving 10 bases between the germline ends. Per the germline V gene, CDR1 is SQVTM and CDR2 is ANQGSEA. CDR3 residues: CSAVEANTEAFF. The DNA for the CDR3 is TGCAGCGCCGTTGAGGCGAACACTGAAGCTTTCTTT.

Turning to this clone: Other nucleotide sequences in the sample specify the same CDR3. CDR3 nucleotides: TGTGCCAGCAGCGTCGGCCAGAGCTCCTACAATGAGCAGTTCTTC. Residues: CASSVGQSSYNEQFF. V is TRBV9 and J is TRBJ2-1; D not certain. CDR3 length: 15 residues. In germline, CDR1 is SGDLS, CDR2 YYNGEE. V was pared by 2 bases and J by 0 bases, with 9 bases between.

This clone has a single count. The chain combines TRBV4-3 with TRBJ2-1; 7 bases line up with TRBD2. CDR3 length: 18 residues. CDR1 and CDR2 from the germline V gene are LGHNA and YSLEER. The trim removed 1 base at V and 5 bases at J, leaving 14 bases unmatched. CDR3 in DNA: TGCGCCAGCAGCCAAGTCTTTCCGTCTAGCGGCGCCAACAATGAGCAGTTCTTC. It specifies CASSQVFPSSGANNEQFF.

V and J are TRBV9 and TRBJ2-1; 8 nucleotides line up with TRBD2. The V gene end was trimmed by 3 bases and the J gene end by 4 bases; junction bases not matched to a gene: 3. This CDR3 spans 14 amino acids. Germline loops: CDR1 SGDLS, CDR2 YYNGEE. DNA for the CDR3: TGTGCCAGCAGCGCGGCTAGCGGGTACAATGAGCAGTTCTTC. Translation: CASSAASGYNEQFF.

V is TRBV6-6 and J is TRBJ2-7; 7 nucleotides match TRBD1. The germline CDR1 and CDR2 sequences are MNHNY and SVGAGI (reference sequence). The CDR3 covers 14 residues. Trimming at V came to 6 bases and at J to 0 bases, leaving 5 bases not matched to a gene. CDR3 sequence (DNA): TGTGCCAGCAGGTTCGACAGGGACTCCTACGAGCAGTACTTC. This translates into CASRFDRDSYEQYF.

This clone was detected only once. V is TRBV7-9 and J is TRBJ1-2; TRBD1 aligns across 12 bases. Germline V gives CDR1 SEHNR, CDR2 FQNEAQ (reference sequence). This CDR3 contains 16 residues. The V and J ends lost 5 bases and 5 bases, in that order; junction bases with no gene match: 9. CDR3 DNA sequence: TGTGCCAGCAGCCTAAACCGGGACAGGGGGCGATATGGCTACACCTTC. This codes for CASSLNRDRGRYGYTF.

This clone was recorded a few times. This chain uses TRBV11-2 with TRBJ1-1; 7 bases map to TRBD1. Trimming cost V 5 bases and J 10 bases; bases outside gene matches: 10. The V gene's germline CDR1 is SGHAT and CDR2 FQNNGV. The CDR3 sequence is 13 residues long. The CDR3 loop is CASSLGTAGGAFF. The CDR3 bases are TGTGCCAGCAGCCTCGGGACAGCTGGCGGAGCTTTCTTT. Supplemented by reference TRBV11-2 and TRBJ1-1, the full variable domain reads EAGVAQSPRYKIIEKRQSVAFWCNPISGHATLYWYQQILGQGPKLLIQFQNNGVVDDSQLPKDRFSAERLKGVDSTLKIQPAKLEDSAVYLCASSLGTAGGAFFGQGTRLTVV.

This chain joins TRBV7-9 and TRBJ1-2, with 7 bases aligning to TRBD1. In germline, CDR1 is SEHNR, CDR2 FQNEAQ (reference sequence). V trimming: 2 bases; J trimming: 8 bases; junction bases outside the gene matches: 2. The CDR3 totals 12 residues. The DNA for the CDR3 is TGTGCCAGCAGCTTACAGGGGGTCGGCTACACCTTC. Its protein product is CASSLQGVGYTF.